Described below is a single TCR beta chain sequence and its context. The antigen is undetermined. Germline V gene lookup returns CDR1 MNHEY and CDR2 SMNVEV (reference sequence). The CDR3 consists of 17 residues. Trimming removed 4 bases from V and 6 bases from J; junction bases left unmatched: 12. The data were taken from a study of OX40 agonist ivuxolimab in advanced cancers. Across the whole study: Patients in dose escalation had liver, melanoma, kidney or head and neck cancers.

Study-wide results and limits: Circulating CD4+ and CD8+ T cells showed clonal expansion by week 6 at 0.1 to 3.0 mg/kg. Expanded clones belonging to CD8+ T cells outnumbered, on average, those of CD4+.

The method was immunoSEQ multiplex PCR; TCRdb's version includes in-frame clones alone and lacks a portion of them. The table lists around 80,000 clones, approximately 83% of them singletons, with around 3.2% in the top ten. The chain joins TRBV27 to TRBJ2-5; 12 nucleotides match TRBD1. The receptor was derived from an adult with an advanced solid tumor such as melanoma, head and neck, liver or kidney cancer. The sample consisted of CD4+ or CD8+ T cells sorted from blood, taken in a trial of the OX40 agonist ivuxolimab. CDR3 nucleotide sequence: TGTGCCAGCAGTTCTCGTCCCGGGACAGGGGGCGGAAAGACCCAGTACTTC. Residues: CASSSRPGTGGGKTQYF.